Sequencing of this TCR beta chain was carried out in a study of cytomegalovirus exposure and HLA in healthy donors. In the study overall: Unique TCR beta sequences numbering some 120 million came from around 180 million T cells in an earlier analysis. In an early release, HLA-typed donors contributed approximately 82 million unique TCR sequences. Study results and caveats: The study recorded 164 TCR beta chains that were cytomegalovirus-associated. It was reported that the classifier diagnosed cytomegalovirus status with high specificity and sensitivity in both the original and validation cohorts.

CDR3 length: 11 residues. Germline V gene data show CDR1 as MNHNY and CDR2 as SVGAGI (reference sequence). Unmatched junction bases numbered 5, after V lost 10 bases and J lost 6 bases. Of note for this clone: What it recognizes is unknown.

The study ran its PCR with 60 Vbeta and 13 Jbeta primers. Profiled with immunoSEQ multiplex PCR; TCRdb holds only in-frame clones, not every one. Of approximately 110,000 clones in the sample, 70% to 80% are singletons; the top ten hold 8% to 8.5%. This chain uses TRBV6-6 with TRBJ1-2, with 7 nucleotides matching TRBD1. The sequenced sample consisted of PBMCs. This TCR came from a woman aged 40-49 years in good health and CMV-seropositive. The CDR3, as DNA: TGTGCCACCAGGGGGGGGAATGGCTACACCTTC. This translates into CATRGGNGYTF.